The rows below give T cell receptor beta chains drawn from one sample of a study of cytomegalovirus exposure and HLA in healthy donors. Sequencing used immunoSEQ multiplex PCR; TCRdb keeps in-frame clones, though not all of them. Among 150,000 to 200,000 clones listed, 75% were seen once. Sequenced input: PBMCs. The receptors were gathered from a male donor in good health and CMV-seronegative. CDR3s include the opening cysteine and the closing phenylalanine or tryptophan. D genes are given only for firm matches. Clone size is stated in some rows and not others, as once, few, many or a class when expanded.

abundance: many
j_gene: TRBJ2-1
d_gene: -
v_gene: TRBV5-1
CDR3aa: CASRVTGNEQFF
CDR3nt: TGCGCCAGCAGGGTTACCGGCAATGAGCAGTTCTTC

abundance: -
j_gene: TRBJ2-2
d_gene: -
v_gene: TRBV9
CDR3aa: CASSALTGELFF
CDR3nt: TGTGCCAGCAGCGCACTCACCGGGGAGCTGTTTTTT

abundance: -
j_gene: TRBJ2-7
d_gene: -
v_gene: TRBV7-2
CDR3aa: CASSLQATYEQYF
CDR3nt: TGTGCCAGCAGCTTACAAGCTACCTACGAGCAGTACTTC

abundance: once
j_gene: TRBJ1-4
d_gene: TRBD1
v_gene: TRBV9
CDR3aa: CASSPGQVYNEKLFF
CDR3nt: TGTGCCAGCAGCCCCGGACAGGTGTATAATGAAAAACTGTTTTTT

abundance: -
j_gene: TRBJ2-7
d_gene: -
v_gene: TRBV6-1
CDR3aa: CASRRGYYEQYF
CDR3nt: TGTGCCAGCAGGCGGGGCTACTACGAGCAGTACTTC

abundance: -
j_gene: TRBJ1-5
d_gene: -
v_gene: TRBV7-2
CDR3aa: CASSSPSGRSQPQHF
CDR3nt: TGTGCCAGCAGTTCACCATCAGGGCGATCACAGCCCCAGCATTTT

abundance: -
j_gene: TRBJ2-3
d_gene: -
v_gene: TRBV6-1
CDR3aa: CASSEREGQRTDTQYF
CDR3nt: TGTGCCAGCAGTGAAAGAGAAGGACAGCGGACAGATACGCAGTATTTT

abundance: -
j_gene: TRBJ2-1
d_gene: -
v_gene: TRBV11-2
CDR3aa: CASSLDLQGGGNEQFF
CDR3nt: TGTGCCAGCAGCTTAGATCTACAGGGCGGGGGCAATGAGCAGTTCTTC

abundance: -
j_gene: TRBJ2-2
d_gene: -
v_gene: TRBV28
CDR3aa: CASHPSAGELFF
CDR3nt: TGTGCCAGCCACCCTTCGGCCGGGGAGCTGTTTTTT

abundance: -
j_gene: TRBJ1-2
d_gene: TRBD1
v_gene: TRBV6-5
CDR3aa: CASTLGQGAGYTF
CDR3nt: TGTGCCAGCACCCTCGGACAGGGGGCAGGCTACACCTTC

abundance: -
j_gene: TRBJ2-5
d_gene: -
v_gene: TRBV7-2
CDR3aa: CASSSQTGQETQYF
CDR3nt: TGTGCCAGCAGCTCCCAGACAGGTCAAGAGACCCAGTACTTC

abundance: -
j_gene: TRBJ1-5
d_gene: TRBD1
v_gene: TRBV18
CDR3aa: CASSQGASQPQHF
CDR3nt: TGTGCCAGCTCACAGGGGGCAAGTCAGCCCCAGCATTTT

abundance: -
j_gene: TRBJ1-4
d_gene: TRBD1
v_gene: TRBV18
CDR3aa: CASKQGNEKLFF
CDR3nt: TGTGCCAGTAAACAGGGGAATGAAAAACTGTTTTTT

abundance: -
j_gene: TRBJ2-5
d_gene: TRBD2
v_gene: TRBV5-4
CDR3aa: CASSLALAGSQETQYF
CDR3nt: TGTGCCAGCAGCTTGGCCTTAGCGGGGAGCCAAGAGACCCAGTACTTC

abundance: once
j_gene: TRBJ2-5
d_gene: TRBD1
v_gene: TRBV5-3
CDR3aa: CARSQRNRGRRVATQYF
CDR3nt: TGTGCCAGAAGCCAAAGGAACAGGGGGCGCAGGGTCGCGACCCAGTACTTC

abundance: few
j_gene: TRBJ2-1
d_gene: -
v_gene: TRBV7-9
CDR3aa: CASSSPGVRNEQFF
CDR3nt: TGTGCCAGCAGCTCCCCCGGGGTTCGCAATGAGCAGTTCTTC

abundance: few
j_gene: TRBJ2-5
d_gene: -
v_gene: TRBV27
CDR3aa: CASSLSAPGTQYF
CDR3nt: TGTGCCAGCAGTTTATCCGCCCCAGGGACCCAGTACTTC

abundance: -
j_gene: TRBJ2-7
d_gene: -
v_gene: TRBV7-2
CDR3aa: CASSSPGFTGPREQYF
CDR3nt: TGTGCCAGCAGCTCCCCGGGGTTTACGGGTCCGCGCGAGCAGTACTTC

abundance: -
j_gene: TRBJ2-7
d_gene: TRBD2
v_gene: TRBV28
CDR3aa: CASSLGVGGSPYEQYF
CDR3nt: TGTGCCAGCAGTTTAGGGGTGGGCGGGAGCCCCTACGAGCAGTACTTC

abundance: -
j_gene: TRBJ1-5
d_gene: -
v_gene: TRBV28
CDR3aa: CASSPGAYSNQPQHF
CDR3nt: TGTGCCAGCAGTCCAGGGGCGTATAGCAATCAGCCCCAGCATTTT

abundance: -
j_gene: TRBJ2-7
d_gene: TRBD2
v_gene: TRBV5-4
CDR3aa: CASSLGGSVGEQYF
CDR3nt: TGTGCCAGCAGCTTGGGCGGGAGCGTTGGCGAGCAGTACTTC

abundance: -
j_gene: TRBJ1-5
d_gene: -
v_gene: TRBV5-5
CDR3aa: CASSLLSGGEQPQHF
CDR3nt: TGTGCCAGCAGCTTGCTTTCAGGCGGGGAGCAGCCCCAGCATTTT